A single sample gave rise to the 21 T cell receptor beta chains below, sequenced in a study of cytomegalovirus exposure and HLA in healthy donors. A multiplex PCR was run with 60 Vbeta primers and 13 Jbeta primers. Only in-frame clones appear in the TCRdb table, and some are missing; sequencing was by immunoSEQ multiplex PCR. The sample contains 84,000 or so clones, under 85% of which appear only once. Sample: PBMCs. The receptors derive from a man in his thirties or forties in good health and CMV-seronegative.

CDR3 nucleotides: TGTGCCAGCAGCTCTCAGGGGGGCGGCGGAGATGAGCAGTTCTTC. Its translation: CASSSQGGGGDEQFF. The chain recombines TRBV7-9 with TRBJ2-1; weak D call: TRBD1 (7 bases). Germline CDR1 reads SEHNR; CDR2 reads FQNEAQ (reference sequence). The V and J ends lost 4 bases and 8 bases respectively, with 18 bases between them. The CDR3 runs to 15 residues.

The chain links TRBV19 to TRBJ1-6; TRBD1 is a possible D gene (5 bases). Germline V lookup: CDR1 LNHDA, CDR2 SQIVND (reference sequence). Trimming shortened V by 5 bases and J by 5 bases, and 10 bases separated the two germline ends. This CDR3 is built from 14 residues. CDR3 sequence reads: CASSPTADNSPLHF. The CDR3 nucleotides read TGTGCCAGTAGTCCGACAGCAGATAATTCACCCCTCCACTTT.

Regarding this clone: One end of the junction fails to match germline, which may point to a read error. The chain joins TRBV25-1 to TRBJ1-6; D possibly corresponds to TRBD1 (5 bases). CDR1 MGHDK and CDR2 SYGVNS come from the germline V gene. CDR3 length: 15 amino acids. The chain's CDR3 is CACSTPQAVGLPLHF. For the CDR3, the DNA is TGTGCCTGCAGTACCCCACAGGCGGTGGGATTACCCCTCCACTTT.

The gene calls are TRBV19 and TRBJ1-1, with TRBD1 matching over 7 bases. Germline V lookup: CDR1 LNHDA, CDR2 SQIVND (reference sequence). The CDR3 is made up of 14 amino acids. Trimming took 7 bases from V and 3 from J; bases not matched to a gene: 8. CDR3 sequence reads: CASIRQGYHTEAFF. For the CDR3, the DNA is TGTGCCAGTATCCGACAGGGTTATCACACTGAAGCTTTCTTT.

The J gene is TRBJ1-3, the V gene TRBV11-2; D is uncertain. The length of the CDR3 is 15 residues. V lost 6 bases to trimming and J lost 0 bases, with 12 bases between them. Germline lookup yields CDR1 SGHAT and CDR2 FQNNGV. The CDR3 loop reads CASRSKELSGNTIYF. The CDR3 bases are TGTGCCAGCAGATCCAAAGAGCTCTCTGGAAACACCATATATTTT.

The rearrangement joins TRBV19 to TRBJ2-2, with D possibly matching TRBD1 (6 bases). Between the trimmed V and J ends, which lost 7 bases and 1 base, there was a span of 19 bases. Germline assignment: CDR1 LNHDA and CDR2 SQIVND (reference sequence). This CDR3 spans 17 amino acids. For the CDR3, the DNA is TGTGCCAGTATTTATCAGGGGAAGTTGGGGAACACCGGGGAGCTGTTTTTT. Translating gives CASIYQGKLGNTGELFF.

The chain combines TRBV19 with TRBJ1-1; D is unresolved. The CDR3 extends over 14 amino acids. Germline CDR1 and CDR2: LNHDA and SQIVND (reference sequence). Trimming pared 1 base from V and 1 base from J, leaving 7 bases between. In DNA, the CDR3 is TGTGCCAGTAGTATAGGAAACGGGAACACTGAAGCTTTCTTT. Amino acids: CASSIGNGNTEAFF.

The chain recombines TRBV18 with TRBJ2-2, with D maybe TRBD1 (6 bases). The CDR3 totals 15 residues. V was cut by 3 bases and J by 2 bases, with 10 bases left in between. Germline V gives CDR1 KGHSH, CDR2 LQKENI. CDR3 nucleotide sequence: TGTGCCAGCTCACCGCAGGGGAGTAACACCGGGGAGCTGTTTTTT. Protein product: CASSPQGSNTGELFF.

This chain connects TRBV19 to TRBJ1-4; D call uncertain. The germline gives CDR1 LNHDA, CDR2 SQIVND (reference sequence). Trimming shortened V by 8 bases and J by 0 bases, and 10 bases separated the two germline ends. The CDR3 runs to 14 residues. The CDR3 region is CASRNRATNEKLFF. The DNA of the CDR3 is TGTGCCAGTCGTAACAGAGCAACTAATGAAAAACTGTTTTTT.

The V call is TRBV19, the J call TRBJ1-4, with TRBD1 matching 10 bases. Germline-derived CDR1 and CDR2 are LNHDA and SQIVND (reference sequence). Unmatched junction bases numbered 2, after V lost 7 bases and J lost 0 bases. The CDR3 sequence is 15 residues long. The CDR3 DNA is TGTGCCAGTACGGACAGGGGGTCAACTAATGAAAAACTGTTTTTT. Amino acid sequence: CASTDRGSTNEKLFF.

The J gene is TRBJ2-7, the V gene TRBV6-1, with 11 positions matching TRBD1. Trimming cost V 6 bases and J 6 bases; bases outside gene matches: 10. In germline, CDR1 is MNHNS, CDR2 SASEGT. The CDR3 consists of 15 residues. The CDR3 loop reads CASRSGQGALGEQYF. The CDR3 nucleotides are TGTGCCAGCAGGTCTGGACAGGGGGCGCTTGGCGAGCAGTACTTC.

The V call is TRBV10-3, the J call TRBJ2-3; 10 bases are shared with TRBD1. With 7 bases clipped from V and 1 base from J, the junction kept 5 bases outside the gene matches. The CDR3 length is 15 residues. From germline, CDR1 is ENHRY and CDR2 SYGVKD. Here the CDR3 reads CAITQGTGGTDTQYF. DNA of the CDR3: TGTGCCATCACTCAGGGGACAGGGGGCACAGATACGCAGTATTTT.

The J gene is TRBJ2-1, the V gene TRBV7-8, with 10 bases identical to TRBD2. V lost 1 base, J lost 8 bases, and 5 bases stayed unmatched. The CDR3 totals 15 residues. CDR1 SGHVS and CDR2 FQNEAQ come from the germline V gene. Written as DNA, the CDR3 is TGTGCCAGCAGCTTAGGCAGCGGGGGGGGTGATGAGCAGTTCTTC. Its protein is CASSLGSGGGDEQFF.

This chain connects TRBV10-3 to TRBJ1-2; 9 positions match TRBD1. After removal of 2 bases from V and 6 bases from J, the junction contained 7 bases not matched to a gene. Germline CDR1 is ENHRY and CDR2 is SYGVKD. The CDR3 is 15 residues long. In DNA form, the CDR3 reads TGTGCCATCAGTGAGGGACAGGGGAGTTACAATGGCTACACCTTC. Protein: CAISEGQGSYNGYTF.

The rearrangement joins TRBV5-1 to TRBJ2-5; 8 positions agree with TRBD1. Trimming took 2 bases from V and 3 from J; bases not matched to a gene: 12. There are 17 residues in the CDR3. CDR1 is SGHRS, CDR2 YFSETQ, per germline. CDR3: CASSFLTGGHSEETQYF. The CDR3 DNA reads as TGCGCCAGCAGCTTTCTCACAGGGGGTCATTCCGAAGAGACCCAGTACTTC.

The rearrangement joins TRBV15 to TRBJ2-3, with 9 nucleotides matching TRBD2. Germline assignment: CDR1 LNHNV and CDR2 YYDKDF (reference sequence). Losses at the gene ends were 4 bases for V and 0 bases for J; bases not matched to a gene: 11. CDR3 length equals 18 residues. The CDR3 DNA follows: TGTGCCACCAGCACCACTCGGGAAAGCGGGGGGAGCACAGATACGCAGTATTTT. Translation gives CATSTTRESGGSTDTQYF.

V is TRBV4-3 and J is TRBJ1-2; the D is unclear. This CDR3 has 13 residues. V was trimmed by 4 bases and J by 8 bases, leaving 14 bases between them. Germline assignment: CDR1 LGHNA and CDR2 YSLEER. In DNA form, the CDR3 reads TGCGCCAGCAGCCGCACAACAGAGAGCGGCTACACCTTC. Its translation is CASSRTTESGYTF.

This clone was picked up one time. The V call is TRBV5-1, the J call TRBJ2-7; possible D gene TRBD1, 5 bases. V was pared by 2 bases and J by 1 base, with 10 bases between. The CDR3 runs to 14 residues. The germline CDR1 and CDR2 sequences are SGHRS and YFSETQ. CDR3 sequence reads: CASSFKQGSYEQYF. CDR3 sequence (DNA): TGCGCCAGCAGCTTTAAGCAGGGTTCCTACGAGCAGTACTTC.

The rearrangement joins TRBV9 to TRBJ2-5; a weak D match, TRBD2 (5 bases). The germline CDR1 and CDR2 sequences are SGDLS and YYNGEE. The CDR3 sequence is 15 residues long. The V end lost 4 bases, the J end lost 2 bases, and 15 bases lay between the germline ends. CDR3 nucleotides: TGTGCCAGCAGCTCCGGTGGAGGTTGGCAAGAGACCCAGTACTTC. This gives the protein CASSSGGGWQETQYF.

CDR3 loop: CASSHLTRGDEQYF. The CDR3 DNA reads TGTGCCAGCAGCCACCTAACTCGGGGGGACGAGCAGTACTTC. This rearrangement joins TRBV5-6 to TRBJ2-7; TRBD2 matches 7 bases. Germline values: CDR1 SGHDT, CDR2 YYEEEE. The J segment lost 5 bases and the V segment lost 4 bases, leaving 9 bases of the junction unmatched. The CDR3 runs 14 residues.

Only one count was recorded for this clone. The chain carries TRBV7-3 and TRBJ2-5; 11 bases line up with TRBD1. The J segment lost 7 bases and the V segment lost 8 bases, leaving 6 bases of the junction unmatched. Looked up from germline, CDR1 is SGHTA and CDR2 is FQGTGA. This CDR3 is 13 amino acids long. The DNA of the CDR3 is TGTGCCAGCGGGACAGGGGGACGAGGGACCCAGTACTTC. Residues: CASGTGGRGTQYF.